These 8 T cell receptor beta chains share one sample of origin, sequenced in a study of neurological immune-mediated disorders. In TCRdb, the 5' RACE reads were re-called with MiXCR into one record per CDR3 protein. Counted here are approximately 60,000 distinct CDR3 sequences, about 4% occurring once; the ten biggest clones make up about 3%. The sequencing input was PBMCs. These receptors were taken from a man aged 45-65 years with multiple sclerosis.

Many counts were recorded for this clonotype. The V and J genes are TRBV6-5 and TRBJ2-7; 9 bases align to TRBD1. The CDR3 is made up of 16 amino acids. The V segment lost 2 bases and the J segment 4 bases; nucleotides outside the gene matches: 9. Germline V gene sequence: CDR1 MNHEY, CDR2 SVGAGI. The CDR3: CASSYGRRQGVYEQYF. CDR3 sequence (DNA): TGTGCCAGCAGTTACGGGAGGCGACAGGGGGTATACGAGCAGTACTTC.

This clonotype showed up many times. V and J are TRBV20-1 and TRBJ2-1; TRBD2 matches at 13 bases. The CDR3 loop spans 19 amino acids. Per the germline V gene, CDR1 is DFQATT and CDR2 is SNEGSKA (reference sequence). Trimming took 1 base from V and 0 from J; bases not matched to a gene: 9. The CDR3 reads CSARGFTSGGARSYNEQFF. The CDR3 region has the DNA TGCAGTGCTAGAGGTTTTACTAGCGGGGGGGCCCGCTCCTACAATGAGCAGTTCTTC.

This clonotype has ten or more counts. V usage is TRBV29-1 and J usage is TRBJ1-2; D possibly corresponds to TRBD1 (6 bases). The CDR3 has 12 residues. The germline V gene has CDR1 SQVTM and CDR2 ANQGSEA. V was shortened by 2 bases and J by 3 bases, with 7 bases between the two germline ends. The CDR3 loop is CSVERTDYGYTF. The DNA for the CDR3 is TGCAGCGTTGAAAGGACAGACTATGGCTACACCTTC.

This clonotype showed up many times. The chain combines TRBV20-1 with TRBJ2-1, with TRBD2 matching over 16 bases. Germline CDR1 and CDR2: DFQATT and SNEGSKA (reference sequence). This CDR3 is 18 amino acids long. V shed 1 base and J 3 bases; nucleotides not matched to a gene: 6. The CDR3 loop is CSARGGLAGGPDYNEQFF. CDR3 in DNA: TGCAGTGCTAGAGGGGGACTAGCGGGAGGGCCGGACTACAATGAGCAGTTCTTC.

The sample holds many counts of this clonotype. This chain links TRBV13 with TRBJ2-1; D perhaps matches TRBD1 (6 bases). The CDR3 runs 16 residues. Trimming took 4 bases from V and 0 from J, leaving 13 bases between them. The germline V gene encodes CDR1 PRHDT and CDR2 FYEKMQ (reference sequence). CDR3 residues: CASSSAQGPSYNEQFF. The DNA of the CDR3 is TGTGCCAGCAGCTCCGCCCAGGGGCCCTCCTACAATGAGCAGTTCTTC.

This clonotype was seen at least ten times. This chain links TRBV20-1 with TRBJ2-7, with 7 bases identical to TRBD1. Germline loops: CDR1 DFQATT, CDR2 SNEGSKA (reference sequence). After removal of 4 bases from V and 2 bases from J, the junction contained 8 bases not matched to a gene. The CDR3 has 14 residues. CDR3 amino acids: CSATWTGMAYEQYF. DNA for the CDR3: TGCAGTGCTACATGGACAGGTATGGCCTACGAGCAGTACTTC.

Many counts were recorded for this clonotype. The rearrangement links TRBV7-9 to TRBJ1-1; D unresolved. Per the germline V gene, CDR1 is SEHNR and CDR2 is FQNEAQ (reference sequence). The CDR3 has 15 amino acids. Trimming removed 4 bases at V and 5 bases at J, with 17 bases between. The CDR3 nucleotides read TGTGCCAGCAGCTCGATGGGGAGGGTAGATACTGAAGCTTTCTTT. Translated: CASSSMGRVDTEAFF.

This clonotype has a count of ten or more. This CDR3 reads CASSREHSAGGGEQFF. CDR3 bases: TGCGCCAGCAGCCGGGAGCATTCGGCGGGAGGTGGGGAGCAGTTCTTC. V and J are TRBV5-1 and TRBJ2-1; TRBD2 matches at 8 bases. CDR1 SGHRS and CDR2 YFSETQ come from the germline V gene. There are 16 residues in the CDR3. The ends lost 4 bases at V and 10 bases at J; junction bases unmatched: 16.